The T cell receptor beta chain under discussion was sequenced for a study of cytomegalovirus exposure and HLA in healthy donors. Points from the study as a whole: The TCR clusters that emerged in the first cohort tended, a later analysis found, to co-occur in the 110 or so validation repertoires.

Produced via immunoSEQ multiplex PCR; TCRdb's table is partial and in-frame only. Of about 130,000 clones listed, 89% are singletons. This clone is a singleton in its sample. What it binds is not known. With V trimmed by 5 bases and J by 4 bases, 2 bases remained unmatched. There are 15 residues in the CDR3. CDR1 is MNHNY and CDR2 is SVGAGI in the germline V gene (reference sequence). The V and J genes are TRBV6-6 and TRBJ2-2, with 12 nucleotides matching TRBD1. Sequencing input: PBMCs. The sequence came from a man aged 25-40 years in good health and CMV-seronegative. CDR3 residues: CASSRDRGPTGELFF. In DNA, the CDR3 is TGTGCCAGCAGTCGGGACAGGGGGCCCACCGGGGAGCTGTTTTTT.